This T cell receptor (beta chain) was recovered during a study of blood T cell repertoires in COVID-19. Study-level background: The samples span acute and convalescent COVID-19 from the United States, Italy and Spain. PBMCs, B-cell-depleted T cells, or T cells were the source of the cDNA or gDNA that made up the material.

Looked up from germline, CDR1 is PRHDT and CDR2 is FYEKMQ (reference sequence). V was clipped by 10 bases and J by 3 bases, with 19 bases between them. CDR3 length: 14 residues. In the original analysis: How many nucleated cells were present was estimated from reference gene primer amplification. This table comes from immunoSEQ multiplex PCR, and its TCRdb copy is limited to in-frame clones, with some not included. The V and J calls and clone size are taken from that table; D and trimming were inferred from the DNA. The data hold fewer than 80,000 clones, with around nine tenths observed a single time.

The receptor comes from a woman aged 45-59 years with active or convalescent COVID-19. V gene TRBV13 combines with J gene TRBJ2-7; the D call may be TRBD1 or TRBD2 (7 bases each). Material: peripheral blood. The chain's CDR3 is CATTLGGGSYEQYF. The DNA for the CDR3 is TGTGCCACCACCCTAGGGGGCGGGAGCTACGAGCAGTACTTC.